The 10 T cell receptor beta chains listed next were all sequenced from one sample in a study of shared clonotypes between healthy human individuals (dated by TCRdb to the early 2020s). The library relied on the immunoSEQ multiplex PCR assay. Here the immuneACCESS table is served through TCRdb, limited to in-frame sequences with V and J called. Missing clones are a known gap in these copies; in checked studies unresolved V genes cover under half, and the rest lacks a known reason. Counted in this sample were fewer than 3 million clones; roughly 92% of them appeared once. About 0.41% of the sample is in the top ten clones. The sample comprised naive CD4+ T cells from PBMCs. According to the study, the label for this sample's cell subset or site signals: CD45RA+ positively selected. These receptors all stem from a man in his late teens or twenties in good health. Some clones in this sample may be carry-over from other donors' samples.

V gene TRBV10-3 combines with J gene TRBJ1-4; no reliable D call. Trimming left V 9 bases short and J 6 bases short, with 11 bases between. Germline CDR1 reads ENHRY; CDR2 reads SYGVKD. This CDR3 has 12 residues. The chain's CDR3 is CAISETDEKLFF. The CDR3 DNA is TGTGCCATATCAGAGACGGATGAAAAACTGTTTTTT.

V usage is TRBV30 and J usage is TRBJ2-3, with D possibly matching TRBD2 (6 bases). The CDR3 extends over 12 amino acids. Germline lookup yields CDR1 GTSNPN and CDR2 SVGIG (reference sequence). Trimming stripped 5 bases from V and 8 bases from J, with 14 bases between. The CDR3 nucleotides are TGTGCCTGGGCCCCCGGGGGTGGTACGCAGTATTTT. Protein product: CAWAPGGGTQYF.

The chain recombines TRBV28 with TRBJ2-6; no firm D call. V shed 2 bases and J shed 0 bases, with 11 bases lying between them. CDR1 and CDR2 (germline): MDHEN, SYDVKM. The CDR3 contains 17 residues. CDR3 region: CASSLAPLYSGANVLTF. CDR3 sequence (DNA): TGTGCCAGCAGTTTAGCCCCTCTTTACTCTGGGGCCAACGTCCTGACTTTC.

The chain carries TRBV25-1 and TRBJ1-4; D might be TRBD1 (6 bases). This CDR3 has 15 amino acids. V was pared by 2 bases and J by 10 bases, with 17 bases between. Germline lookup yields CDR1 MGHDK and CDR2 SYGVNS. The chain's CDR3 is CASSERSGQEGKLFF. CDR3 bases: TGTGCCAGCAGTGAAAGGTCGGGACAAGAGGGAAAACTGTTTTTT. Combining the CDR3 with reference TRBV25-1 and TRBJ1-4 gives the whole variable domain EADIYQTPRYLVIGTGKKITLECSQTMGHDKMYWYQQDPGMELHLIHYSYGVNSTEKGDLSSESTVSRIRTEHFPLTLESARPSHTSQYLCASSERSGQEGKLFFGSGTQLSVL.

The chain employs TRBV18 and TRBJ2-7; 8 nucleotides line up with TRBD1. J gave up 5 bases and V 3 bases, and 6 bases lay outside the gene matches. Germline loops: CDR1 KGHSH, CDR2 LQKENI. This CDR3 is built from 14 residues. The CDR3 bases are TGTGCCAGCTCACCCACGGGACAGGTTAACGAGCAGTACTTC. This sequence encodes CASSPTGQVNEQYF.

The rearrangement links TRBV5-1 to TRBJ2-7; D is uncertain. CDR1 and CDR2 from the germline V gene are SGHRS and YFSETQ. The CDR3 has 15 residues. V dropped 0 bases and J dropped 6 bases, with 16 bases sitting between them. The CDR3 region has the DNA TGCGCCAGCAGCTTGGAGGGCATACCCTCCACCGAGCAGTACTTC. Protein sequence: CASSLEGIPSTEQYF.

The chain uses TRBV5-5 and TRBJ1-5, with unresolved D. CDR1 SGHKS and CDR2 YYEKEE come from the germline V gene (reference sequence). The CDR3 covers 13 residues. V dropped 1 base and J dropped 7 bases, with 9 bases sitting between them. CDR3 coding DNA: TGTGCCAGCAGCTTGTGGGAAAACCAGCCCCAGCATTTT. It is translated as CASSLWENQPQHF.

The chain has TRBV7-9 and TRBJ2-3; D is unclear. The V and J ends lost 7 bases and 3 bases respectively, with 20 bases between them. This CDR3 spans 16 amino acids. Germline lookup yields CDR1 SEHNR and CDR2 FQNEAQ (reference sequence). The CDR3 here is CASMWASASNTDTQYF. DNA of the CDR3: TGTGCCAGCATGTGGGCATCAGCCTCCAATACAGATACGCAGTATTTT.

This rearrangement joins TRBV27 to TRBJ1-4, with TRBD1 as a possible D gene (6 bases). Per the germline V gene, CDR1 is MNHEY and CDR2 is SMNVEV (reference sequence). V was trimmed by 3 bases and J by 7 bases, leaving 9 bases between them. The CDR3 runs to 13 residues. CDR3 in DNA: TGTGCCAGCAGTTTCTCCAGGGGTGAAAAACTGTTTTTT. Its translation: CASSFSRGEKLFF.

The rearrangement links TRBV18 to TRBJ2-2, with D tentatively TRBD1 (6 bases). This CDR3 has 15 amino acids. V lost 2 bases and J lost 2, with 9 bases in between. Germline V gives CDR1 KGHSH, CDR2 LQKENI. CDR3 sequence: CASSPDRINTGELFF. DNA for the CDR3: TGTGCCAGCTCACCAGACAGGATAAACACCGGGGAGCTGTTTTTT.